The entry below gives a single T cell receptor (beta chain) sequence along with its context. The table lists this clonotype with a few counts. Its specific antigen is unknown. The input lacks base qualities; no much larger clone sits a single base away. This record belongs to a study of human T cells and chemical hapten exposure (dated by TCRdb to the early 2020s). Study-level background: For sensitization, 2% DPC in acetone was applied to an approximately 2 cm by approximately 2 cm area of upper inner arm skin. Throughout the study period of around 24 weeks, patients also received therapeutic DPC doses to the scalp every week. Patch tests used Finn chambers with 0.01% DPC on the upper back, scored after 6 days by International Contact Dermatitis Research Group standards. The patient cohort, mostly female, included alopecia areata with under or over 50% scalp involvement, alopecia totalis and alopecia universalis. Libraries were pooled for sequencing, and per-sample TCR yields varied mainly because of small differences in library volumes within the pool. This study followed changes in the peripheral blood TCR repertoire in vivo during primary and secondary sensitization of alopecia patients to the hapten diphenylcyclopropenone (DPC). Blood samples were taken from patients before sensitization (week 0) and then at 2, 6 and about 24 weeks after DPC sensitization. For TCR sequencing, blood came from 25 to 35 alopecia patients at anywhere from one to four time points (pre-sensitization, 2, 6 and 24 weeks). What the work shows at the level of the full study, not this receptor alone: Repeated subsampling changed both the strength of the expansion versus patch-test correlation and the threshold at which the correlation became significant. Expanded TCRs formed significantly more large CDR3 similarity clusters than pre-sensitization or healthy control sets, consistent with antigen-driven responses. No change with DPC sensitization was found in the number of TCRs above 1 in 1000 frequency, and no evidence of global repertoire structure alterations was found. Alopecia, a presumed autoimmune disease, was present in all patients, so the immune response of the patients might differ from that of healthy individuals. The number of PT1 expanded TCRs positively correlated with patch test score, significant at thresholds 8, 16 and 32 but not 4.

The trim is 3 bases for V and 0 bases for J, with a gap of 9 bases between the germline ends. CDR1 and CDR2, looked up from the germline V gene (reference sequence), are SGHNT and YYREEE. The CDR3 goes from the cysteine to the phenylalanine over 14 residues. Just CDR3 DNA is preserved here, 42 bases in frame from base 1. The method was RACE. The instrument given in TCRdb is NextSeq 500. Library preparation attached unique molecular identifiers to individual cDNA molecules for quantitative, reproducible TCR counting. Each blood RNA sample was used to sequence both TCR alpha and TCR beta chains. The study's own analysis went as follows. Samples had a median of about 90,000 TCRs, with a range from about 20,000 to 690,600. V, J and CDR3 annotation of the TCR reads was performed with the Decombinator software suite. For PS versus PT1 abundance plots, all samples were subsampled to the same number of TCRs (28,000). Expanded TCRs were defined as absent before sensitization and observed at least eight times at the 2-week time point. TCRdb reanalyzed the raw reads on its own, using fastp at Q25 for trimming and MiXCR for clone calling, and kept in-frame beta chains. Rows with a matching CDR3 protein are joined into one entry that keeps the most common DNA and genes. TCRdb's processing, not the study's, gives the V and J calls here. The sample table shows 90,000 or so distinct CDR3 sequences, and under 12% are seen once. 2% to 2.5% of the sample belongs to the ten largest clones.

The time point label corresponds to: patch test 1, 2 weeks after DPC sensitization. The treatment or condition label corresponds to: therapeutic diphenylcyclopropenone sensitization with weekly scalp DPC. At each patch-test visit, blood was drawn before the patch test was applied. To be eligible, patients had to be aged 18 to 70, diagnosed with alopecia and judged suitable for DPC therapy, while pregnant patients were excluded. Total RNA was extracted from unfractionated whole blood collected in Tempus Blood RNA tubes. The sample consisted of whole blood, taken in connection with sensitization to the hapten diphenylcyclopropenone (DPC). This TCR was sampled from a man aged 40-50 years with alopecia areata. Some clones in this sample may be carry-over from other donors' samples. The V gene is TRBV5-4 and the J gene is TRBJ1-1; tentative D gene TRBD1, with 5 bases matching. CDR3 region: CASSSEGLNTEAFF. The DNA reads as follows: TGTGCCAGCAGCTCAGAGGGGTTGAACACTGAAGCTTTCTTT.